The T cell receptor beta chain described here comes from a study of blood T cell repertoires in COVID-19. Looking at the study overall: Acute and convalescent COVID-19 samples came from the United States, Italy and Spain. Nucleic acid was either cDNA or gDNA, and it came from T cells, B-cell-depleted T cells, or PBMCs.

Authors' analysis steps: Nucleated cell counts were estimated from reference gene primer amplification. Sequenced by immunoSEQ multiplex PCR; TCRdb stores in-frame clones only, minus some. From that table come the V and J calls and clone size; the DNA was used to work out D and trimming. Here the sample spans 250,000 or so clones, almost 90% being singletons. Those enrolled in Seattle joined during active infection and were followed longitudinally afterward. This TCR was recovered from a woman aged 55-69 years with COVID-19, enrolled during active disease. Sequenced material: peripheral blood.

The CDR3 spells CASRNRGTNTEAFF. The CDR3 bases are TGTGCCAGCAGGAACAGGGGGACGAACACTGAAGCTTTCTTT. This chain connects TRBV6-5 to TRBJ1-1, with 8 bases that match TRBD1. The CDR3 runs to 14 residues. The V segment lost 6 bases and the J segment 1 base; nucleotides outside the gene matches: 4. Germline assignment: CDR1 MNHEY and CDR2 SVGAGI.